This T cell receptor (beta chain) was sequenced in a study of T cell clonotyping in hematopoietic cell transplantation. This CDR3 contains 12 residues. Trimming left V 9 bases short and J 6 bases short, with 14 bases between. Germline lookup yields CDR1 LNHDA and CDR2 SQIVND (reference sequence). The protocol was immunoSEQ multiplex PCR, while the TCRdb copy is restricted to in-frame clones and leaves out a portion. The sample lists approximately 5,000 clones, around 76% occurring once. The source was peripheral blood mononuclear cells, collected 100 days after allogeneic stem cell transplant. The sequence derives from a male patient between 60 and 69 years old who had an allogeneic stem cell transplant, so T cells may come from the graft donor. Some clones in this sample may be carry-over from other donors' samples. The rearrangement links TRBV19 to TRBJ1-1, with D perhaps TRBD1 (6 bases). The DNA for the CDR3 is TGTGCCAGCTTCCGCAGGGGAGCTGAAGCTTTCTTT. Its translation is CASFRRGAEAFF.